Each of the 14 T cell receptor beta chains below was sequenced from the same sample in a study of T-cell reconstitution after alpha-beta-depleted transplantation in children. The authors prepared the TCRbeta library with unique molecular identifiers. TCRdb redid the calling of the PCR reads with MiXCR, one entry per CDR3 protein. The table includes 900,000 or so distinct CDR3 sequences, about 15% detected once. The source was PBMCs, mostly from graft donor cells, collected 360 days after TCRalphabeta/CD19-depleted stem cell transplant. The source is a male patient younger than 18 who had a stem cell transplant for acute lymphoblastic leukemia, so the T cells may come from the graft donor.

Worth noting for this clonotype: At one end, the junction sequence differs from germline, possibly due to a read error. The V call is TRBV12-5, the J call TRBJ2-5; no clear D gene. The germline gives CDR1 LGHNT, CDR2 FRNRAP. The CDR3 has 13 residues. CDR3 sequence (DNA): TGTGCTAGTGAACTATTGAGCTCGCTTACTTGGAACTTC. This codes for CASELLSSLTWNF.

This clonotype was seen repeatedly, ten times or more. The chain uses TRBV5-1 and TRBJ2-1; 8 bases agree with TRBD2. V shed 1 base, J shed 6 bases, and the junction held 3 bases outside the gene matches. CDR3 length equals 14 residues. In germline, CDR1 is SGHRS, CDR2 YFSETQ. CDR3 bases: TGCGCCAGCAGCTTGCTAGCGGGCCTCAATGAGCAGTTCTTC. It is translated as CASSLLAGLNEQFF.

Only a few counts were recorded for this clonotype. J is TRBJ2-7 and V is TRBV7-9; 7 bases are shared with TRBD2. Germline assignment: CDR1 SEHNR and CDR2 FQNEAQ (reference sequence). V was pared by 5 bases and J by 3 bases, with 10 bases of the junction left unmatched. The CDR3 consists of 15 residues. This chain's CDR3 is CASSRVRGDRYEQYF. CDR3 coding DNA: TGTGCCAGCAGCCGGGTCCGGGGGGATCGCTACGAGCAGTACTTC. Variable domain in full (rest from reference TRBV7-9 and TRBJ2-7): DTGVSQNPRHKITKRGQNVTFRCDPISEHNRLYWYRQTLGQGPEFLTYFQNEAQLEKSRLLSDRFSAERPKGSFSTLEIQRTEQGDSAMYLCASSRVRGDRYEQYFGPGTRLTVT.

This clonotype was observed many times. The chain recombines TRBV9 with TRBJ2-7, with TRBD2 matching over 10 bases. V was clipped by 4 bases and J by 1 base; unmatched bases: 5. CDR3 size: 15 residues. The germline V gene has CDR1 SGDLS and CDR2 YYNGEE. The CDR3 reads CASSPGLAISYEQYF. Written as DNA, the CDR3 is TGTGCCAGCAGCCCGGGACTAGCGATTTCCTACGAGCAGTACTTC.

The rearrangement uses TRBV7-2 and TRBJ2-1; D may be TRBD2 (6 bases). This CDR3 contains 17 residues. Germline CDR1 reads SGHTA; CDR2 reads FQGNSA. V lost 8 bases, J lost 5 bases, and 25 bases lay in between. CDR3 region: CASPPVYTTSWDNEQFF. The CDR3, as DNA: TGTGCCAGCCCGCCAGTCTACACGACTAGTTGGGACAATGAGCAGTTCTTC. Variable domain in full (rest from reference TRBV7-2 and TRBJ2-1): GAGVSQSPSNKVTEKGKDVELRCDPISGHTALYWYRQSLGQGLEFLIYFQGNSAPDKSGLPSDRFSAERTGGSVSTLTIQRTQQEDSAVYLCASPPVYTTSWDNEQFFGPGTRLTVL.

This clonotype has at least ten counts. V usage is TRBV11-3 and J usage is TRBJ2-7, with a possible D match to TRBD2 (5 bases). Germline CDR1 SGHNT, CDR2 YENEEA. CDR3 size: 13 residues. Trimming removed 2 bases at V and 7 bases at J, with 12 bases between. CDR3 residues: CASSLSDSLEQYF. The CDR3, as DNA: TGTGCCAGCAGCTTATCGGACTCCCTGGAGCAGTACTTC.

V gene TRBV5-4 combines with J gene TRBJ2-7; D is possibly TRBD2 (6 bases). Trimming cost V 0 bases and J 3 bases, with 13 bases left between them. Germline lookup yields CDR1 SGHNT and CDR2 YYREEE (reference sequence). The CDR3 runs 15 residues. As DNA, the CDR3 is TGTGCCAGCAGCTTGGTGGTAGGAGGGGACTACGAGCAGTACTTC. Translated, it gives CASSLVVGGDYEQYF.

The chain is built from TRBV30 and TRBJ2-7, with a tentative D call TRBD2 (6 bases). The germline gives CDR1 GTSNPN, CDR2 SVGIG (reference sequence). The germline V and J ends were trimmed by 7 bases and 2 bases, with 15 bases remaining between them. The CDR3 is 13 amino acids. The CDR3 DNA reads as TGTGCCTTGCAGGGACTGACACCCTACGAGCAGTACTTC. Translation: CALQGLTPYEQYF.

This clonotype was recorded many times. The genes are TRBV9 and TRBJ2-1; TRBD1 or TRBD2 may be the D gene (5 bases each). V was trimmed by 3 bases and J by 7 bases, leaving 20 bases between them. In germline, CDR1 is SGDLS, CDR2 YYNGEE. The CDR3 extends over 16 amino acids. The CDR3 region is CASSGPFPTGQNEQFF. As DNA, the CDR3 is TGTGCCAGCAGCGGGCCGTTCCCAACGGGGCAAAATGAGCAGTTCTTC.

There are a few counts of this clonotype. The chain has TRBV11-3 and TRBJ2-5, with D possibly being TRBD2 (6 bases). V was trimmed by 5 bases and J by 2 bases, leaving 18 bases between them. The germline V gene has CDR1 SGHNT and CDR2 YENEEA. The CDR3 has 16 amino acids. The CDR3 nucleotides read TGTGCCAGCAGCACCTCCAGGGAGGCGGCTCAAGAGACCCAGTACTTC. It yields the protein CASSTSREAAQETQYF.

The chain employs TRBV7-4 and TRBJ2-7, with TRBD2 identical over 12 bases. The germline CDR1 and CDR2 sequences are SGHVT and SQSDAQ. The CDR3 has 16 amino acids. The J segment lost 3 bases and the V segment lost 1 base, leaving 4 bases of the junction unmatched. In nucleotides, the CDR3 is TGTGCCAGCAGCTTAGGTGGACTAGCGGGGTGCTACGAGCAGTACTTC. Translating it yields CASSLGGLAGCYEQYF. The whole variable domain, filled in from reference TRBV7-4 and TRBJ2-7, reads GAGVSQSPRYKVAKRGRDVALRCDSISGHVTLYWYRQTLGQGSEVLTYSQSDAQRDKSGRPSGRFSAERPERSVSTLKIQRTEQGDSAVYLCASSLGGLAGCYEQYFGPGTRLTVT.

The chain combines TRBV20-1 with TRBJ2-1; 7 bases line up with TRBD2. Germline V gene data show CDR1 as DFQATT and CDR2 as SNEGSKA (reference sequence). With V trimmed by 0 bases and J by 2 bases, 4 bases remained unmatched. This CDR3 region has 15 residues. This CDR3 reads CSAREGGGTYNEQFF. CDR3 nucleotide sequence: TGCAGTGCTAGAGAGGGGGGAGGGACCTACAATGAGCAGTTCTTC.

The chain carries TRBV12-3 or TRBV12-4 and TRBJ2-3, with 9 bases matching TRBD2. After removal of 2 bases from V and 2 bases from J, the junction contained 2 bases not matched to a gene. The CDR3 runs 15 residues. Here the CDR3 DNA reads TGTGCCAGCAGTTTACAGCGGGAGGACACAGATACGCAGTATTTT. Its translation: CASSLQREDTDTQYF.

Here the CDR3 DNA reads TGTGCCAGCAGCCGAACATTGACAGACTACAATGAGCAGTTCTTC. This translates into CASSRTLTDYNEQFF. V gene TRBV7-9 combines with J gene TRBJ2-1; perhaps TRBD1 as D (5 bases). The V end was cut by 5 bases, the J end by 3 bases, with 14 bases between. The length of the CDR3 is 15 residues. Germline V gene lookup returns CDR1 SEHNR and CDR2 FQNEAQ (reference sequence).